These 4 T cell receptor beta chains were all obtained from the same sample, sequenced in a study of CD8 T cells in Susac syndrome. Reverse transcription of roughly 0.5 to 1 ug RNA used random hexamers. TCRdb redid the calling of the immunoSEQ multiplex PCR reads with MiXCR, one entry per CDR3 protein. The sample lists roughly 200,000 distinct CDR3 sequences; approximately 94% were seen once. The sample comprised CD4+ T cells from PBMCs. These receptors came from a human donor in good health.

The rearrangement uses TRBV3-1 and TRBJ2-5; D gene ambiguous. Germline V gene data show CDR1 as LGHDT and CDR2 as YNNKEL (reference sequence). CDR3 length: 12 residues. The germline V and J ends were trimmed by 8 bases and 5 bases, with 12 bases remaining between them. The CDR3 region is CASSRFGETQYF. The CDR3 DNA sequence: TGTGCCAGCTCCCGATTCGGGGAGACCCAGTACTTC.

The V and J genes are TRBV19 and TRBJ2-3; D perhaps matches TRBD2 (6 bases). Germline V lookup: CDR1 LNHDA, CDR2 SQIVND (reference sequence). V lost 10 bases, J lost 2 bases, and 16 bases lay in between. The CDR3 contains 14 residues. CDR3 in amino acids: CATRNPGATDTQYF. CDR3 nucleotide sequence: TGTGCCACCAGGAACCCGGGAGCCACAGATACGCAGTATTTT.

This rearrangement joins TRBV7-9 to TRBJ1-1, with 7 bases fitting TRBD1. V lost 5 bases and J lost 2; bases outside the gene matches: 5. Germline V CDR1 and CDR2: SEHNR, FQNEAQ (reference sequence). There are 14 residues in the CDR3. The CDR3 reads CASSPGTVNTEAFF. CDR3 nucleotides: TGTGCCAGCAGCCCCGGGACAGTAAACACTGAAGCTTTCTTT.

V and J are TRBV29-1 and TRBJ2-3; 8 nucleotides align to TRBD2. There are 15 residues in the CDR3. V was clipped by 5 bases and J by 3 bases; unmatched bases: 10. The germline V gene has CDR1 SQVTM and CDR2 ANQGSEA. The CDR3 bases are TGCAGCGTTATTCGGGAGGGCCGGGGGACAGATACGCAGTATTTT. It translates to CSVIREGRGTDTQYF.